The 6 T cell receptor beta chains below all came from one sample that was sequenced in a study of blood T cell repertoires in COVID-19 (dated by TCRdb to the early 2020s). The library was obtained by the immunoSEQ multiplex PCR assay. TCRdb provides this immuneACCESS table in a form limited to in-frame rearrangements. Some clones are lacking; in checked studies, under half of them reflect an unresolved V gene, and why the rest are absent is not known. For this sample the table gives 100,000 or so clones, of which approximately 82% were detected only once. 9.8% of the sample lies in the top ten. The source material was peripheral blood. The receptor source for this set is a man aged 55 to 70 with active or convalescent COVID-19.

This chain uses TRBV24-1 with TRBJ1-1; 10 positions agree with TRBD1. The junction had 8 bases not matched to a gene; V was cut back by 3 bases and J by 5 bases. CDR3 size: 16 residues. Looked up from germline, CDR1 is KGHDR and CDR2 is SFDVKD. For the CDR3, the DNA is TGTGCCACCAGTGATGACAGGGGGCGCGAAGAAACTGAAGCTTTCTTT. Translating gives CATSDDRGREETEAFF.

The CDR3 is CASSATQSLAGWDEQYV. CDR3 DNA sequence: TGTGCCAGCAGCGCCACCCAGAGTCTAGCGGGATGGGACGAGCAGTACGTC. The chain recombines TRBV9 with TRBJ2-7; 9 nucleotides line up with TRBD2. J gave up 5 bases and V 3 bases, and 15 bases lay outside the gene matches. Germline loops: CDR1 SGDLS, CDR2 YYNGEE. The CDR3 loop spans 17 amino acids.

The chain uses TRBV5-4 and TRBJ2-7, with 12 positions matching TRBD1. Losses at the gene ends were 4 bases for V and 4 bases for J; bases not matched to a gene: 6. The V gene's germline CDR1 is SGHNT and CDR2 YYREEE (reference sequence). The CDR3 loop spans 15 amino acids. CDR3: CASSTGDRGPYEQYF. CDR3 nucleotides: TGTGCCAGCAGCACAGGGGACAGGGGGCCGTACGAGCAGTACTTC.

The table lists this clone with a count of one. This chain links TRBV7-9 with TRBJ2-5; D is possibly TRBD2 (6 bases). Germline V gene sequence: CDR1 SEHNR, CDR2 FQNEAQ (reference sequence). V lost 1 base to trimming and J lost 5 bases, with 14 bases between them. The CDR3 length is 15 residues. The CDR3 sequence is CASSLGVGGRETQYF. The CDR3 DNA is TGTGCCAGCAGCTTAGGGGTGGGGGGACGCGAGACCCAGTACTTC.

CDR3 coding DNA: TGTGCCACCAGTGATCCATCGGGGGGAGGGGCCCAGGGCCAGTACTTC. Encoded protein: CATSDPSGGGAQGQYF. This rearrangement joins TRBV24-1 to TRBJ2-5; 7 nucleotides agree with TRBD2. Trimming took 3 bases from V and 10 from J; bases not matched to a gene: 16. The CDR3 is 16 amino acids. In germline, CDR1 is KGHDR, CDR2 SFDVKD.

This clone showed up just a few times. CDR3 nucleotide sequence: TGTGCCAGCAGTTCCTACAGGGGGCGTCGGACTGAAGCTTTCTTT. Translation: CASSSYRGRRTEAFF. The chain links TRBV5-6 to TRBJ1-1; TRBD1 matches 9 bases. Per germline, CDR1 SGHDT and CDR2 YYEEEE. V dropped 5 bases and J dropped 5; count of bases not matched to a gene: 10. The CDR3 covers 15 residues.